Sequencing of this TCR beta chain was carried out in a study of technical replicates of blood from several donors. This clone was seen just once. Trimming left V 4 bases short and J 2 bases short, with 10 bases between. This CDR3 is 13 amino acids long. Germline CDR1 SGHNT, CDR2 YYREEE (reference sequence). The data were produced by immunoSEQ multiplex PCR, yet TCRdb's version contains in-frame clones alone and is incomplete. Among more than 75,000 clones listed, roughly 94% were seen once. This receptor was identified in a human donor in good health. V gene TRBV5-4 combines with J gene TRBJ2-7; D may be TRBD1 (6 bases). The specimen was T cells isolated from PBMCs. CDR3 amino acids: CASSRDTTYEQYF. The CDR3 nucleotides are TGTGCCAGCAGCCGGGACACAACCTACGAGCAGTACTTC. The complete variable domain, with remaining parts taken from reference TRBV5-4 and TRBJ2-7, reads ETGVTQSPTHLIKTRGQQVTLRCSSQSGHNTVSWYQQALGQGPQFIFQYYREEENGRGNFPPRFSGLQFPNYSSELNVNALELDDSALYLCASSRDTTYEQYFGPGTRLTVT.